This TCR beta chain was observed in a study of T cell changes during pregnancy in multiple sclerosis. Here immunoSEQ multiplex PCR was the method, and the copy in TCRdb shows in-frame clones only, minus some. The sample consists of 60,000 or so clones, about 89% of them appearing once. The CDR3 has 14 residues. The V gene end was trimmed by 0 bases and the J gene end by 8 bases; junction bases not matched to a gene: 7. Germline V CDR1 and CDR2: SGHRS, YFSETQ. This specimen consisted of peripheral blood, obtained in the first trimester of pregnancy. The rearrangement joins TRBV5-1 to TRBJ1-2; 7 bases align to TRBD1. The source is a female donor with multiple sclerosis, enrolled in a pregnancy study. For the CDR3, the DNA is TGCGCCAGCAGCTTGGGGGACAGACTCTGGGGCTACACCTTC. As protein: CASSLGDRLWGYTF.